The 28 T cell receptor beta chains below were found in one sample sequenced in a study of T cell responses to AZD1222 COVID-19 vaccine. Here immunoSEQ multiplex PCR was the method, and the copy in TCRdb shows in-frame clones only, minus some. The sample holds 110,000 or so clones, approximately 88% seen once. The source material was peripheral blood, sampled 28 days after the second AZD1222 dose. These TCRs come from an adult who received the AZD1222 COVID-19 vaccine.

J is TRBJ2-5 and V is TRBV25-1; TRBD1 or TRBD2 may be the D gene (7 bases each). Germline V gives CDR1 MGHDK, CDR2 SYGVNS. Trimming took off 7 bases at V and 5 bases at J, with 17 bases between the two ends. CDR3 length: 14 residues. CDR3 DNA: TGTGCCAGCACTCCCCCAGGGGGGGACGAGACCCAGTACTTC. Amino acids: CASTPPGGDETQYF. The variable domain in full, with the rest retrieved from reference TRBV25-1 and TRBJ2-5, is EADIYQTPRYLVIGTGKKITLECSQTMGHDKMYWYQQDPGMELHLIHYSYGVNSTEKGDLSSESTVSRIRTEHFPLTLESARPSHTSQYLCASTPPGGDETQYFGPGTRLLVL.

V and J are TRBV7-2 and TRBJ1-6, with D unclear. Trimming took off 3 bases at V and 10 bases at J, with 22 bases between the two ends. The CDR3 totals 17 residues. Germline CDR1 SGHTA, CDR2 FQGNSA. CDR3 residues: CASSFVWLSWGDSPLHF. For the CDR3, the DNA is TGTGCCAGCAGCTTTGTCTGGCTCAGCTGGGGTGACTCACCCCTCCACTTT.

The chain has TRBV12-3 or TRBV12-4 and TRBJ2-2, with D unresolved. Deletions cut 6 bases from V and 7 bases from J, with 9 bases between. The CDR3 length is 12 residues. The CDR3 nucleotides are TGTGCCAGCAGACTCCCGGGCGGGGAGCTGTTTTTT. It specifies CASRLPGGELFF.

The V call is TRBV5-1, the J call TRBJ2-1; 7 nucleotides line up with TRBD2. The CDR3 is made up of 18 amino acids. The J segment lost 5 bases and the V segment lost 4 bases, leaving 18 bases of the junction unmatched. Germline V gene lookup returns CDR1 SGHRS and CDR2 YFSETQ. DNA of the CDR3: TGCGCCAGCAGCCTGGGCGGTGGGAGACTAGCAATCGACAATGAGCAGTTCTTC. This codes for CASSLGGGRLAIDNEQFF. The whole variable domain, remainder taken from reference TRBV5-1 and TRBJ2-1, is KAGVTQTPRYLIKTRGQQVTLSCSPISGHRSVSWYQQTPGQGLQFLFEYFSETQRNKGNFPGRFSGRQFSNSRSEMNVSTLELGDSALYLCASSLGGGRLAIDNEQFFGPGTRLTVL.

The chain links TRBV19 to TRBJ1-6; 11 nucleotides line up with TRBD1. CDR1 is LNHDA and CDR2 is SQIVND in the germline V gene (reference sequence). J was trimmed by 12 bases and V by 3 bases; bases with no gene match: 7. The CDR3 contains 15 residues. The CDR3 nucleotides read TGTGCCAGTAGTATTGGGGGACAGGGGGTAATACCCCTCCACTTT. This encodes CASSIGGQGVIPLHF.

The V gene is TRBV9, the J gene TRBJ2-1; D call uncertain. The CDR3 runs to 13 residues. Trimming left V 0 bases short and J 6 bases short, with 7 bases between. CDR1 and CDR2 (germline): SGDLS, YYNGEE. The CDR3 here is CASSVVSSNEQFF. Written as DNA, the CDR3 is TGTGCCAGCAGCGTAGTTTCAAGCAATGAGCAGTTCTTC.

This clone ranks as medium-sized. The chain uses TRBV6-2 or TRBV6-3 and TRBJ1-2; D ambiguous. The CDR3 totals 14 residues. Trimming removed 5 bases at V and 8 bases at J, with 18 bases between. Per germline, CDR1 MNHEY and CDR2 SVGEGT. The CDR3 coding sequence is TGTGCCAGCAGTCTACGAACCGCTACGAAGGGCTACACCTTC. Translation: CASSLRTATKGYTF.

This clone was recorded once. The chain recombines TRBV3-1 (or the pseudogene TRBV3-2) with TRBJ1-4; D uncertain. Germline V lookup: CDR1 LGHDT, CDR2 YNNKEL (reference sequence). The CDR3 has 13 amino acids. V gave up 1 base and J gave up 7 bases, with 7 bases separating them. The CDR3 region has the DNA TGTGCCAGCAGCCAAGGAGGGCGTGAAAAACTGTTTTTT. Residues: CASSQGGREKLFF.

V and J are TRBV11-1 and TRBJ2-4; D is perhaps TRBD1 (6 bases). Germline V CDR1 and CDR2: SGHAT, FQDESV (reference sequence). Trimming removed 6 bases at V and 3 bases at J, with 15 bases between. The CDR3 extends over 15 amino acids. CDR3 DNA sequence: TGTGCCAGCAGAGGGCAGGGGAGAGACAAAAACATTCAGTACTTC. This translates into CASRGQGRDKNIQYF.

In its sample, this clone was seen once. The chain uses TRBV5-1 and TRBJ2-5, with D perhaps TRBD2 (5 bases). The CDR3 is 16 amino acids. Germline-derived CDR1 and CDR2 are SGHRS and YFSETQ. The V gene lost 0 bases and the J gene lost 1 base, with 13 bases spanning the gap. Here the CDR3 DNA reads TGCGCCAGCAGCTTGGCCGGGGTAAAGGGCCAAGAGACCCAGTACTTC. This translates into CASSLAGVKGQETQYF. The full variable domain, completed using reference TRBV5-1 and TRBJ2-5, is KAGVTQTPRYLIKTRGQQVTLSCSPISGHRSVSWYQQTPGQGLQFLFEYFSETQRNKGNFPGRFSGRQFSNSRSEMNVSTLELGDSALYLCASSLAGVKGQETQYFGPGTRLLVL.

The chain uses TRBV25-1 and TRBJ2-3; D is unclear. Trimming left V 8 bases short and J 5 bases short, with 11 bases between. The germline CDR1 and CDR2 sequences are MGHDK and SYGVNS. The CDR3 sequence is 12 residues long. The CDR3 coding sequence is TGTGCCAGCCACCGAGACGGAGATACGCAGTATTTT. Its translation is CASHRDGDTQYF.

This chain joins TRBV28 and TRBJ2-5; 8 bases are shared with TRBD2. The junction had 14 bases not matched to a gene; V was cut back by 5 bases and J by 6 bases. Germline V gives CDR1 MDHEN, CDR2 SYDVKM. This CDR3 has 16 residues. The CDR3, as DNA: TGTGCCAGCAGTCCACCCGTTGGTAGCGGGGTGAAGACCCAGTACTTC. It specifies CASSPPVGSGVKTQYF.

V and J are TRBV7-2 and TRBJ2-3; TRBD1 matches at 7 bases. The CDR3 spans 16 residues. V shed 6 bases, J shed 1 base, and the junction held 10 bases outside the gene matches. Per the germline V gene, CDR1 is SGHTA and CDR2 is FQGNSA. The CDR3 nucleotides are TGTGCCAGCAGTTACAGACAGGGTTGGGGCACAGATACGCAGTATTTT. This encodes CASSYRQGWGTDTQYF.

This clone was seen only once. J is TRBJ1-6 and V is TRBV5-4; D possibly corresponds to TRBD1 (5 bases). From germline, CDR1 is SGHNT and CDR2 YYREEE (reference sequence). Trimming cost V 3 bases and J 2 bases, with 12 bases left between them. The CDR3 is 16 amino acids. The CDR3: CASSSGSTAYNSPLHF. The CDR3 DNA sequence: TGTGCCAGCAGCTCGGGGTCGACAGCCTATAATTCACCCCTCCACTTT. The full variable domain, with the rest looked up from reference TRBV5-4 and TRBJ1-6, is ETGVTQSPTHLIKTRGQQVTLRCSSQSGHNTVSWYQQALGQGPQFIFQYYREEENGRGNFPPRFSGLQFPNYSSELNVNALELDDSALYLCASSSGSTAYNSPLHFGNGTRLTVT.

The sample holds a few counts of this clone. The J gene is TRBJ1-1, the V gene TRBV6-1, with a tentative D call TRBD1 (5 bases). The CDR3 consists of 14 residues. From germline, CDR1 is MNHNS and CDR2 SASEGT. V was pared by 0 bases and J by 3 bases, with 8 bases between. In nucleotides, the CDR3 is TGTGCCAGCAGTGAAGCAAGGGGAGACACTGAAGCTTTCTTT. Translation: CASSEARGDTEAFF.

The table lists this clone with a count of one. The V call is TRBV11-3, the J call TRBJ1-3, with D maybe TRBD1 (5 bases). Germline V CDR1 and CDR2: SGHNT, YENEEA. There are 15 residues in the CDR3. Trimming shortened V by 1 base and J by 4 bases, and 11 bases separated the two germline ends. CDR3 in DNA: TGTGCCAGCAGCTTAGGGGACGGATTGGGAAACACCATATATTTT. This codes for CASSLGDGLGNTIYF. Combining the CDR3 with reference TRBV11-3 and TRBJ1-3 gives the whole variable domain EAGVVQSPRYKIIEKKQPVAFWCNPISGHNTLYWYLQNLGQGPELLIRYENEEAVDDSQLPKDRFSAERLKGVDSTLKIQPAELGDSAVYLCASSLGDGLGNTIYFGEGSWLTVV.

This clone was seen only once. This chain uses TRBV7-8 with TRBJ2-2; D gene unclear. Germline V gene sequence: CDR1 SGHVS, CDR2 FQNEAQ. The V and J ends lost 1 base and 0 bases respectively, with 6 bases between them. CDR3 length equals 15 residues. Here the CDR3 reads CASSLGNPNTGELFF. Written as DNA, the CDR3 is TGTGCCAGCAGCTTAGGTAACCCGAACACCGGGGAGCTGTTTTTT.

The chain combines TRBV5-8 with TRBJ1-1, with a weak D call TRBD1 (5 bases). V dropped 6 bases and J dropped 5 bases, with 20 bases sitting between them. The CDR3 is 15 residues long. Germline CDR1 and CDR2: SGHTS and YDEGEE. CDR3 region: CASTADPQGGTEAFF. The CDR3 DNA is TGTGCCAGCACCGCGGATCCCCAGGGAGGTACTGAAGCTTTCTTT.

The chain has TRBV27 and TRBJ2-2, with 7 bases identical to TRBD1. V lost 0 bases to trimming and J lost 1 base; unmatched junction nucleotides: 2. This CDR3 comprises 16 residues. Germline-derived CDR1 and CDR2 are MNHEY and SMNVEV (reference sequence). CDR3 nucleotides: TGTGCCAGCAGTTTATCCGACAGGGTGAACACCGGGGAGCTGTTTTTT. Its protein is CASSLSDRVNTGELFF.

V and J are TRBV19 and TRBJ1-2, with D possibly matching TRBD1 (6 bases). V was clipped by 6 bases and J by 5 bases, with 16 bases between them. Germline values: CDR1 LNHDA, CDR2 SQIVND (reference sequence). The CDR3 loop spans 14 amino acids. CDR3 sequence (DNA): TGTGCCAGTAGCTCTCGACAGGCGGGGTATGGCTACACCTTC. This encodes CASSSRQAGYGYTF. Full variable domain (rest looked up from reference TRBV19 and TRBJ1-2): DGGITQSPKYLFRKEGQNVTLSCEQNLNHDAMYWYRQDPGQGLRLIYYSQIVNDFQKGDIAEGYSVSREKKESFPLTVTSAQKNPTAFYLCASSSRQAGYGYTFGSGTRLTVV.

The rearrangement uses TRBV27 and TRBJ1-1; D is undetermined. This CDR3 has 14 amino acids. Germline V gene lookup returns CDR1 MNHEY and CDR2 SMNVEV (reference sequence). V lost 2 bases, J lost 0 bases, and 7 bases lay in between. The CDR3 coding sequence is TGTGCCAGCAGTTTAGATGGCGTGAACACTGAAGCTTTCTTT. Translated, it gives CASSLDGVNTEAFF.

This clone is medium-sized (0.01 to 0.1%) within its sample. The chain employs TRBV4-2 and TRBJ1-2; possible D gene TRBD1, 5 bases. CDR3 length equals 17 residues. V gave up 0 bases and J gave up 4 bases, with 18 bases separating them. The germline V gene has CDR1 LGHNA and CDR2 YNFKEQ. The CDR3 DNA is TGTGCCAGCAGCCAAGATCAAGTTGGGGCAGACTTCTATGGCTACACCTTC. Protein: CASSQDQVGADFYGYTF.

The rearrangement uses TRBV6-2 or TRBV6-3 and TRBJ1-2; 11 positions match TRBD1. Losses at the gene ends were 5 bases for V and 4 bases for J; bases not matched to a gene: 6. This CDR3 spans 15 amino acids. Germline assignment: CDR1 MNHEY and CDR2 SVGEGT. CDR3 nucleotides: TGTGCCAGCAGTATGCCTGGGACAGGGGGCTATGGCTACACCTTC. Its translation is CASSMPGTGGYGYTF.

The rearrangement joins TRBV5-4 to TRBJ2-1; tentative D call: TRBD2 (5 bases). The CDR3 totals 16 residues. Trimming pared 1 base from V and 2 bases from J, leaving 13 bases between. Germline V lookup: CDR1 SGHNT, CDR2 YYREEE (reference sequence). The CDR3 nucleotides read TGTGCCAGCAGCTTGTCTACTAGTGGGGCCTACAATGAGCAGTTCTTC. It yields the protein CASSLSTSGAYNEQFF.

The chain recombines TRBV5-1 with TRBJ2-7; 9 positions agree with TRBD1. The germline V gene encodes CDR1 SGHRS and CDR2 YFSETQ. This CDR3 has 15 residues. V lost 0 bases and J lost 0; bases outside the gene matches: 1. The CDR3 bases are TGCGCCAGCAGCTTGGAGACAGGGGGCTCCTACGAGCAGTACTTC. As protein: CASSLETGGSYEQYF.

This chain connects TRBV9 to TRBJ1-1; D gene unclear. The length of the CDR3 is 15 residues. Germline loops: CDR1 SGDLS, CDR2 YYNGEE. V was pared by 1 base and J by 2 bases, with 12 bases between. The CDR3 reads CASSVRVDSNTEAFF. CDR3 nucleotide sequence: TGTGCCAGCAGCGTAAGGGTAGACTCCAACACTGAAGCTTTCTTT. Together with reference TRBV9 and TRBJ1-1, the CDR3 gives the full variable domain: DSGVTQTPKHLITATGQRVTLRCSPRSGDLSVYWYQQSLDQGLQFLIQYYNGEERAKGNILERFSAQQFPDLHSELNLSSLELGDSALYFCASSVRVDSNTEAFFGQGTRLTVV.

The chain carries TRBV21-1 and TRBJ1-1; TRBD1 was called by the table and not checked on the DNA. TRBV21-1 is an annotated pseudogene. CDR3 length: 20 amino acids. The CDR3 sequence is CASSKGSLDRGPAMNTEAFF. The CDR3 DNA reads TGTGCCAGCAGCAAAGGATCCCTCGACAGGGGGCCCGCCATGAACACTGAAGCTTTCTTT.

This clone came up once. V is TRBV18 and J is TRBJ1-6, with 7 bases matching TRBD1. CDR1 and CDR2 from the germline V gene are KGHSH and LQKENI. The ends lost 0 bases at V and 14 bases at J; junction bases unmatched: 7. This CDR3 region has 14 residues. This CDR3 reads CASSPPGQARTLHF. The CDR3 DNA follows: TGTGCCAGCTCACCACCTGGACAGGCACGCACCCTCCACTTT.